Listed here is a single T cell receptor beta chain. V shed 3 bases and J shed 1 base, with 9 bases lying between them. Germline CDR1 reads SQVTM; CDR2 reads ANQGSEA. This CDR3 region has 13 residues. The sample belongs to a study of shared clonotypes between healthy human individuals. The method was immunoSEQ multiplex PCR; TCRdb's version includes in-frame clones alone and lacks a portion of them. The data hold about 2 million clones, with roughly 95% observed a single time. The receptor's source is a man aged 18 to 30 in good health. What was sequenced was naive CD4+ T cells sorted from blood. Subset meaning: CD45RA+ positively selected. This chain joins TRBV29-1 and TRBJ1-1; tentative D call: TRBD1 (5 bases). The CDR3 DNA sequence: TGCAGCGTTGATGACAGAAAGAACACTGAAGCTTTCTTT. Protein: CSVDDRKNTEAFF.